This TCR beta chain was recorded in a study of CD8+ T cells in alopecia areata. Extraction and reverse transcription of RNA yielded cDNA as the sequencing template. Sequencing used immunoSEQ multiplex PCR; TCRdb keeps in-frame clones, though not all of them. The data contain around 210,000 clones, roughly three fifths of them singletons. The CDR3 covers 14 residues. V was cut by 2 bases and J by 4 bases, with 8 bases left in between. CDR1 SEHNR and CDR2 FQNEAQ come from the germline V gene (reference sequence). J is TRBJ2-2 and V is TRBV7-9, with no clear D. Material for sequencing was CD8+ T cells sorted from blood. The source is a human donor in good health. The CDR3 spells CASSLPASTGELFF. For the CDR3, the DNA is TGTGCCAGCAGCTTACCAGCTAGCACCGGGGAGCTGTTTTTT.